Following are 14 T cell receptor beta chains from one sample sequenced in a study of blood T cell repertoires in COVID-19. Clones were read by immunoSEQ multiplex PCR, and TCRdb kept only the in-frame ones, dropping some. The sample lists about 440,000 clones, about 90% occurring once. Source material: PBMCs or T cells enriched from blood (not recorded which). All receptors come from a man aged 18-30 years who had recovered from COVID-19.

The chain is built from TRBV18 and TRBJ2-1, with unresolved D. The CDR3 consists of 14 residues. Germline values: CDR1 KGHSH, CDR2 LQKENI. Between the trimmed V and J ends, which lost 2 bases and 7 bases, there was a span of 12 bases. CDR3 in amino acids: CASSPNPEWNEQFF. Here the CDR3 DNA reads TGTGCCAGCTCACCAAATCCGGAGTGGAATGAGCAGTTCTTC.

The chain links TRBV7-2 to TRBJ2-1; 10 positions match TRBD2. The CDR3 sequence is 16 residues long. Looked up from germline, CDR1 is SGHTA and CDR2 is FQGNSA. The junction had 8 bases not matched to a gene; V was cut back by 4 bases and J by 5 bases. The CDR3 nucleotides read TGTGCCAGCAGCTCCAGCGGGAGGGCAGGCAACAATGAGCAGTTCTTC. It yields the protein CASSSSGRAGNNEQFF. The full variable domain, rest sourced from reference TRBV7-2 and TRBJ2-1, is GAGVSQSPSNKVTEKGKDVELRCDPISGHTALYWYRQSLGQGLEFLIYFQGNSAPDKSGLPSDRFSAERTGGSVSTLTIQRTQQEDSAVYLCASSSSGRAGNNEQFFGPGTRLTVL.

This chain uses TRBV7-3 with TRBJ2-6, with D tentatively TRBD2 (5 bases). The CDR3 totals 17 residues. Germline CDR1 SGHTA, CDR2 FQGTGA. Between the trimmed V and J ends, which lost 4 bases and 0 bases, there was a span of 13 bases. The CDR3 DNA follows: TGTGCCAGCAGCTCCGGACTGGGAAACTCTGGGGCCAACGTCCTGACTTTC. It yields the protein CASSSGLGNSGANVLTF.

In regard to this clone: A read error may account for a junction end that differs from germline. The chain couples TRBV6-1 to TRBJ1-3; 8 nucleotides align to TRBD1. Germline lookup yields CDR1 MNHNS and CDR2 SASEGT. CDR3 size: 17 residues. Written as DNA, the CDR3 is TGTGCCAGCAGCGAAGCGGACAGGGCCCACTCTGGAAACACCATATATTTT. Protein product: CASSEADRAHSGNTIYF.

The gene calls are TRBV19 and TRBJ2-2; TRBD2 aligns across 8 bases. V lost 7 bases, J lost 6 bases, and 16 bases stayed unmatched. Germline CDR1 LNHDA, CDR2 SQIVND (reference sequence). This CDR3 region has 17 residues. The chain's CDR3 is CASNPTLGLVLPGELFF. Written as DNA, the CDR3 is TGTGCCAGTAACCCAACCCTGGGACTAGTTTTGCCCGGGGAGCTGTTTTTT.

The chain joins TRBV7-9 to TRBJ2-4; TRBD1 is a possible D gene (6 bases). Looked up from germline, CDR1 is SEHNR and CDR2 is FQNEAQ (reference sequence). The germline V and J ends were trimmed by 5 bases and 0 bases, with 11 bases remaining between them. CDR3 length: 15 amino acids. This chain's CDR3 is CASSPQGRAKNIQYF. The CDR3 DNA follows: TGTGCCAGCAGCCCTCAGGGGCGAGCCAAAAACATTCAGTACTTC.

As concerns this clone: Mismatch with germline at one junction end may stem from a read error. The chain couples TRBV11-2 to TRBJ1-2, with D tentatively TRBD1 (5 bases). The CDR3 spans 13 residues. Germline V gives CDR1 SGHAT, CDR2 FQNNGV. The CDR3 sequence: CASSVETAGGYTF. DNA of the CDR3: TGTGCCAGCAGCGTAGAGACAGCCGGTGGCTACACCTTC.

The rearrangement uses TRBV6-5 and TRBJ2-7, with D perhaps matching TRBD1 (5 bases). This CDR3 contains 11 residues. From germline, CDR1 is MNHEY and CDR2 SVGAGI. V was trimmed by 11 bases and J by 2 bases, leaving 10 bases between them. CDR3 loop: CAAGQAYEQYF. CDR3 coding DNA: TGTGCCGCAGGGCAGGCCTACGAGCAGTACTTC.

CDR3 sequence: CASSNRASYNEQFF. CDR3 in DNA: TGTGCCAGCAGTAACAGGGCATCCTACAATGAGCAGTTCTTC. The chain joins TRBV28 to TRBJ2-1; TRBD1 is a possible D gene (6 bases). Germline-derived CDR1 and CDR2 are MDHEN and SYDVKM. V was clipped by 5 bases and J by 1 base, with 9 bases between them. The CDR3 consists of 14 residues. Filled out from reference TRBV28 and TRBJ2-1, the complete variable domain reads DVKVTQSSRYLVKRTGEKVFLECVQDMDHENMFWYRQDPGLGLRLIYFSYDVKMKEKGDIPEGYSVSREKKERFSLILESASTNQTSMYLCASSNRASYNEQFFGPGTRLTVL.

V is TRBV27 and J is TRBJ1-2, with D possibly being TRBD1 (6 bases). This CDR3 has 14 residues. Per the germline V gene, CDR1 is MNHEY and CDR2 is SMNVEV (reference sequence). Deletions cut 3 bases from V and 7 bases from J, with 15 bases between. The CDR3 coding sequence is TGTGCCAGCAGTTTGTCCCGACAGGCGGGTGGCTACACCTTC. Protein: CASSLSRQAGGYTF.

The chain joins TRBV7-9 to TRBJ2-1, with D possibly TRBD2 on 5 matching bases. CDR1 and CDR2 from the germline V gene are SEHNR and FQNEAQ (reference sequence). The length of the CDR3 is 14 residues. Trimming left V 8 bases short and J 6 bases short, with 17 bases between. The CDR3 loop is CASESHEGINEQFF. CDR3 in DNA: TGTGCCAGCGAGTCCCATGAGGGCATCAATGAGCAGTTCTTC. The full variable domain, rest sourced from reference TRBV7-9 and TRBJ2-1, is DTGVSQNPRHKITKRGQNVTFRCDPISEHNRLYWYRQTLGQGPEFLTYFQNEAQLEKSRLLSDRFSAERPKGSFSTLEIQRTEQGDSAMYLCASESHEGINEQFFGPGTRLTVL.

This chain connects TRBV11-3 to TRBJ2-3; D is undetermined. The CDR3 extends over 15 amino acids. Germline CDR1 is SGHNT and CDR2 is YENEEA. Trimming took off 1 base at V and 1 base at J, with 9 bases between the two ends. The CDR3 loop reads CASSLGDSRTDTQYF. The CDR3 DNA reads TGTGCCAGCAGCTTAGGAGACTCACGCACAGATACGCAGTATTTT.

J is TRBJ2-1 and V is TRBV6-6; 13 bases line up with TRBD2. Germline CDR1 reads MNHNY; CDR2 reads SVGAGI (reference sequence). The CDR3 consists of 17 residues. V dropped 5 bases and J dropped 8; count of bases not matched to a gene: 12. The CDR3 DNA is TGTGCCAGCAGTCCTCACCTAGGACTAGCGGGAGTCGATGAGCAGTTCTTC. Amino acid sequence: CASSPHLGLAGVDEQFF.

V and J are TRBV5-6 and TRBJ1-1, with 12 bases aligning to TRBD1. CDR1 and CDR2 from the germline V gene are SGHDT and YYEEEE. CDR3 length: 18 residues. Germline trimming cut 5 bases from V and 5 bases from J; bases unmatched to any gene: 16. This CDR3 reads CASSSITRDRGRGTEAFF. CDR3 sequence (DNA): TGTGCCAGCAGTTCTATTACGCGGGACAGGGGGCGAGGGACTGAAGCTTTCTTT.